The source of this TCR beta chain is a study of glioma-infiltrating T cells after dendritic cell vaccination. Study in general: The vaccine used monocyte-derived dendritic cells pulsed overnight with autologous tumor lysate. Study-level findings and limits: Only a small number of patients had complete blood and tumor samples.

The CDR3 length is 16 residues. V gave up 0 bases and J gave up 0 bases, with 11 bases separating them. Germline CDR1 is MNHNS and CDR2 is SASEGT. Comment on this clone: Its antigen is currently unknown.

The primer mix had 60 V beta and 13 J beta primers. Repertoires were generated with immunoSEQ multiplex PCR, while TCRdb's copy carries only in-frame clones and drops some. The sample holds about 73,000 clones, roughly 87% seen once. V usage is TRBV6-1 and J usage is TRBJ1-1; no clear D. The sample here was blood, taken before dendritic cell vaccination. This sequence originates from a human donor with glioblastoma. Written as DNA, the CDR3 is TGTGCCAGCAGTGAAGCAGGAGGCCGGCTGAACACTGAAGCTTTCTTT. This codes for CASSEAGGRLNTEAFF.